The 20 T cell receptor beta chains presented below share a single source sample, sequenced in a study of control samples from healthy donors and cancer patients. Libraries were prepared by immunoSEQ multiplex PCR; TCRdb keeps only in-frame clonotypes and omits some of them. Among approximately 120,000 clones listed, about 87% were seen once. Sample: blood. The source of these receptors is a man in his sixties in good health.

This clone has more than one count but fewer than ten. DNA of the CDR3: TGCGCCAGCAGCTTGGATACGGGATCCTACGAGCAGTACTTC. Residues: CASSLDTGSYEQYF. The chain is built from TRBV5-1 and TRBJ2-7, with D maybe TRBD2 (5 bases). CDR3 length: 14 residues. Germline V gene sequence: CDR1 SGHRS, CDR2 YFSETQ. Trimming took off 0 bases at V and 1 base at J, with 8 bases between the two ends.

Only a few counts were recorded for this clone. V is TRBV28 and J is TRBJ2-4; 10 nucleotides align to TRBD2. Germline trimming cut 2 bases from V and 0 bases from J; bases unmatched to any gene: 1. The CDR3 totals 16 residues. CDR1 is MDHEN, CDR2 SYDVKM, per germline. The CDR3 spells CASSLTSGIAKNIQYF. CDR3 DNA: TGTGCCAGCAGTTTAACTAGCGGGATAGCCAAAAACATTCAGTACTTC.

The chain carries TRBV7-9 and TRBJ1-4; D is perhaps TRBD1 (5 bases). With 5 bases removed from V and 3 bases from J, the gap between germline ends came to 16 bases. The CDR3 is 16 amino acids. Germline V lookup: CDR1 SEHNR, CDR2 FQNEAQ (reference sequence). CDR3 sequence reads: CASSRPGGGANEKLFF. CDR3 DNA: TGTGCCAGCAGCCGACCGGGAGGAGGGGCTAATGAAAAACTGTTTTTT. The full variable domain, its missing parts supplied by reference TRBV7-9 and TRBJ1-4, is DTGVSQNPRHKITKRGQNVTFRCDPISEHNRLYWYRQTLGQGPEFLTYFQNEAQLEKSRLLSDRFSAERPKGSFSTLEIQRTEQGDSAMYLCASSRPGGGANEKLFFGSGTQLSVL.

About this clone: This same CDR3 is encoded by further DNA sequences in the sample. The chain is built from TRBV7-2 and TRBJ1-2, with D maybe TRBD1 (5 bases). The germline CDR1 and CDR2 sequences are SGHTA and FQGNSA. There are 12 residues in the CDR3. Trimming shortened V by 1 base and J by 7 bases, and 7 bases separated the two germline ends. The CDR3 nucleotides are TGTGCCAGCAGCTTAGAGGGGTTTGGCTACACCTTC. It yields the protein CASSLEGFGYTF.

The CDR3 DNA is TGCAGCGTTGCGACAGACTATAGCAATCAGCCCCAGCATTTT. Amino acid sequence: CSVATDYSNQPQHF. The J gene is TRBJ1-5, the V gene TRBV29-1; D perhaps matches TRBD1 (5 bases). Germline-derived CDR1 and CDR2 are SQVTM and ANQGSEA. V shed 4 bases and J shed 0 bases, with 10 bases lying between them. CDR3 length: 14 amino acids.

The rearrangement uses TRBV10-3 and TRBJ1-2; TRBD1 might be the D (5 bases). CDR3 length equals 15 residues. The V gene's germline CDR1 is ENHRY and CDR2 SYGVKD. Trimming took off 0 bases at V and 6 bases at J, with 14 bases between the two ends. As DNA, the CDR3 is TGTGCCATCAGTGAGTCAAAGGGGAGGCAGGATGGCTACACCTTC. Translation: CAISESKGRQDGYTF.

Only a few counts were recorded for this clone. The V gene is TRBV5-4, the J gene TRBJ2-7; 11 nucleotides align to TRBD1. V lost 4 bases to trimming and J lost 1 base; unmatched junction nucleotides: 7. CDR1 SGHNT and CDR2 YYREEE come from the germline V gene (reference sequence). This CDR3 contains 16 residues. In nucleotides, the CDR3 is TGTGCCAGCAGCGGGGGACAGGGGGTTTTTTCCTACGAGCAGTACTTC. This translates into CASSGGQGVFSYEQYF.

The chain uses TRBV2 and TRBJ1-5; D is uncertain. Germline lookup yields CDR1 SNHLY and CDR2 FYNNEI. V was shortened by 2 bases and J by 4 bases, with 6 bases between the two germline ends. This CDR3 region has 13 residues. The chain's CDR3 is CASSEWENQPQHF. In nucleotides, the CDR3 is TGTGCCAGCAGTGAATGGGAAAATCAGCCCCAGCATTTT. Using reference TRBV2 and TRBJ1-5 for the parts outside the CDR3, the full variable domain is EPEVTQTPSHQVTQMGQEVILRCVPISNHLYFYWYRQILGQKVEFLVSFYNNEISEKSEIFDDQFSVERPDGSNFTLKIRSTKLEDSAMYFCASSEWENQPQHFGDGTRLSIL.

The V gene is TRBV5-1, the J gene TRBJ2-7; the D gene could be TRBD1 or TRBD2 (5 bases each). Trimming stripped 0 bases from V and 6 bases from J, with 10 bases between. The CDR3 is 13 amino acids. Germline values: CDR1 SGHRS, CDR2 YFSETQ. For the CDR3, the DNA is TGCGCCAGCAGCTTGGGGGTCGGGGCCGAGCAGTACTTC. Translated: CASSLGVGAEQYF.

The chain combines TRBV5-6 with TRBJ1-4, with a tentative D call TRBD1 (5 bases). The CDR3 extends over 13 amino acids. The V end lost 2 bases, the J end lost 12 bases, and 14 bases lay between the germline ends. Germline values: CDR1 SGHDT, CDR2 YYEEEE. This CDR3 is CASSFVGAGELFF. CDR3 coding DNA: TGTGCCAGCAGCTTTGTCGGGGCCGGTGAACTGTTTTTT.

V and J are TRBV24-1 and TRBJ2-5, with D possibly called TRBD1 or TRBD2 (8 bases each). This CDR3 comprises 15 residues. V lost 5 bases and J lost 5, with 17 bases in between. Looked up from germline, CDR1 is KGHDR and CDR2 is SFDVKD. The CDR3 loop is CATSARGRGGETQYF. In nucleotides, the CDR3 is TGTGCCACCAGTGCCAGGGGGCGCGGGGGGGAGACCCAGTACTTC.

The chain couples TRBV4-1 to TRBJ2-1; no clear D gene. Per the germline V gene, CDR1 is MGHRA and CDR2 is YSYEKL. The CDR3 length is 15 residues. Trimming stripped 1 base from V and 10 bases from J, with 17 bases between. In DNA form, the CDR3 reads TGCGCCAGCAGCCAAGGTCCTAAGGGAATCCTAGAGCAGTTCTTC. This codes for CASSQGPKGILEQFF.

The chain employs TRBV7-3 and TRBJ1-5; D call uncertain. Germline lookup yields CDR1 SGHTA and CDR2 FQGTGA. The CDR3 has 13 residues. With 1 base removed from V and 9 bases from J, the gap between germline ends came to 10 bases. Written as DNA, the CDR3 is TGTGCCAGCAGCTTAAATATGGGTGGGCCCCAGCATTTT. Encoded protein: CASSLNMGGPQHF.

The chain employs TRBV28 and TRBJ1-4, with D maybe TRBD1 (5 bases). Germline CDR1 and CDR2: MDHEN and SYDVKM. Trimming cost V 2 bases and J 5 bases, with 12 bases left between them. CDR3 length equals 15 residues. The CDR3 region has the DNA TGTGCCAGCAGTTTAGAGGCAGGGTCGAATGAAAAACTGTTTTTT. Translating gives CASSLEAGSNEKLFF.

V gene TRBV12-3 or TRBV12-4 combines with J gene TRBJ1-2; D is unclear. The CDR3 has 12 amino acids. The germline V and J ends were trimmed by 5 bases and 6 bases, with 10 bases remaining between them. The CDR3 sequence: CASSTILHGYTF. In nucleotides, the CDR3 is TGTGCCAGCAGTACGATTCTGCATGGCTACACCTTC.

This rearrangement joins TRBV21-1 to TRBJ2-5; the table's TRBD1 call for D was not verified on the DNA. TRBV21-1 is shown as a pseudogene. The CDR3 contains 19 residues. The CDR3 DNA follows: TGTGCCAGCAGCAAAGTAACAGGGGGAAGGTCGAGAGTAGGAGAGACCCAGTACTTC. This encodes CASSKVTGGRSRVGETQYF.

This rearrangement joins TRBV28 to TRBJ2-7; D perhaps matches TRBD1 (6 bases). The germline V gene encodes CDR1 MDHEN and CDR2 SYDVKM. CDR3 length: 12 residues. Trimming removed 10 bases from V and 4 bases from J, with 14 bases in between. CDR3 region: CATKSQGYEQYF. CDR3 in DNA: TGTGCCACCAAATCCCAGGGGTACGAGCAGTACTTC.

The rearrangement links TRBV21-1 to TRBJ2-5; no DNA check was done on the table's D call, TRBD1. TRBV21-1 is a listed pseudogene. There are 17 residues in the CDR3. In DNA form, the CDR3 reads TGTGCCAGCAGCAAAGGGGGTGAGACAGGCGCTAGAGAGACCCAGTACTTC. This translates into CASSKGGETGARETQYF.

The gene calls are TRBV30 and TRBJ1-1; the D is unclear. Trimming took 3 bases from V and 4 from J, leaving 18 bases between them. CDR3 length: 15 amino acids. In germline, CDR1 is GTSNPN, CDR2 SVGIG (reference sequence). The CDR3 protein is CAWREFEVLGTEAFF. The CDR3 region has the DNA TGTGCCTGGAGGGAATTCGAAGTCCTCGGCACTGAAGCTTTCTTT.

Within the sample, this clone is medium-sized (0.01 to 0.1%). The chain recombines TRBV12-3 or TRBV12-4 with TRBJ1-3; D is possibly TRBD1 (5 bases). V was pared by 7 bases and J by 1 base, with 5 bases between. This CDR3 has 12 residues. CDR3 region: CASTGSGNTIYF. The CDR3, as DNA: TGTGCCAGCACAGGGTCTGGAAACACCATATATTTT.